In this sample, the clone carrying this TCR beta chain turned up many times. The antigen remains undetermined. Time point specified: pre-sensitization, week 0. Treatment described: therapeutic diphenylcyclopropenone sensitization with weekly scalp DPC. The library tagged individual cDNA molecules with unique molecular identifiers. Authors' methods: With a range of roughly 20,000 to 690,600, the median per sample was about 87,000 TCRs. TCRdb re-called the RACE reads with MiXCR, one entry per CDR3 protein. These V and J calls derive from TCRdb rather than the authors' analysis. The sample has around 350,000 distinct CDR3 sequences; 4.5% to 5.5% are singletons. Trimming pared 5 bases from V and 4 bases from J, leaving 14 bases between. This CDR3 has 14 amino acids. The data derive from a study of human T cells and chemical hapten exposure. Whole-study context: Patients, chiefly female, had alopecia areata, totalis or universalis. Overall study findings and caveats: No change in TCRs above 1 in 1000 frequency was produced by DPC sensitization.

Sequenced here: whole blood, sampled in connection with sensitization to the hapten diphenylcyclopropenone (DPC). The clonotype originates from a woman under 30 with alopecia areata. Some clones in this sample may be carry-over from other donors' samples. The J gene is TRBJ1-1, the V gene TRBV12-3 or TRBV12-4, with a tentative D call TRBD1 (6 bases). CDR3 amino acids: CASSPQGIGTEAFF. DNA of the CDR3: TGTGCCAGCAGTCCACAGGGCATTGGCACTGAAGCTTTCTTT.